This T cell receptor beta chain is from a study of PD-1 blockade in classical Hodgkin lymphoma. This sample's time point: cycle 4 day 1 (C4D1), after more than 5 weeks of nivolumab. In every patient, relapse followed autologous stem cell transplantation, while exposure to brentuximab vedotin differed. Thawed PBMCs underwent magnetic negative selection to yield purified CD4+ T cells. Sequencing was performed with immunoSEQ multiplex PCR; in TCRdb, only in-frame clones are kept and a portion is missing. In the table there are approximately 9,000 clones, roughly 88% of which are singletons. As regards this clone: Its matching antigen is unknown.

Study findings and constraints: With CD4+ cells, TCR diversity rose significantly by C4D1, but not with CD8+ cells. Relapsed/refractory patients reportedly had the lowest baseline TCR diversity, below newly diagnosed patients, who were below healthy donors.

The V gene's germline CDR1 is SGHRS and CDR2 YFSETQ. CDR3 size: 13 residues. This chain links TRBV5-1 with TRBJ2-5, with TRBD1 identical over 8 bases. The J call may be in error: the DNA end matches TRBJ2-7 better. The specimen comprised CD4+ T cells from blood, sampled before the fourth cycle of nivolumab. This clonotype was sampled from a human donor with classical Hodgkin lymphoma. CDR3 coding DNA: TGCGCCAGCAGCCAACGGACAGGGAACGAGCAGTACTTC. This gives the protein CASSQRTGNEQYF.